Presented here are 9 T cell receptor beta chains from one specimen sequenced in a study of blood T cell dynamics during melanoma immunotherapy (TCRdb year 2020). Interpreted using the paper, the time point label stands for: week 3, after first cycle of checkpoint inhibitor. Libraries were made using the immunoSEQ multiplex PCR assay. Held by TCRdb, this immuneACCESS table contains in-frame sequences only and omits some clones. Under half of the omission traces to an unresolved V gene where checked; the cause of the rest is unknown. This sample lists under 20,000 clones; about 85% were detected once. The ten most abundant clones make up roughly 7.2% of the sample. The sample in question was blood, obtained from a patient treated with checkpoint blockade. The source of these receptors is a human donor with melanoma.

This clone was counted between two and nine times. This chain connects TRBV6-1 to TRBJ2-2; D call uncertain. Trimming removed 3 bases at V and 5 bases at J, with 10 bases between. The CDR3 totals 14 residues. CDR1 MNHNS and CDR2 SASEGT come from the germline V gene. The CDR3 spells CASSDHSETGELFF. The CDR3 region has the DNA TGTGCCAGCAGTGACCACAGCGAAACCGGGGAGCTGTTTTTT.

This clone was seen a single time. As DNA, the CDR3 is TGTGCCACCGAGACAGGGGAAGACGAAAAACTGTTTTTT. This translates into CATETGEDEKLFF. The V call is TRBV19, the J call TRBJ1-4; 8 bases are shared with TRBD1. There are 13 residues in the CDR3. CDR1 is LNHDA, CDR2 SQIVND, per germline (reference sequence). V trimming: 10 bases; J trimming: 8 bases; junction bases outside the gene matches: 9.

Here the CDR3 reads CAIRALDRGIYGYTF. In nucleotides, the CDR3 is TGTGCCATCAGAGCCTTGGACAGGGGAATCTATGGCTACACCTTC. This chain uses TRBV10-3 with TRBJ1-2, with 9 bases that match TRBD1. The CDR3 runs to 15 residues. J lost 4 bases, V lost 6 bases, and 9 bases had no gene match. Germline-derived CDR1 and CDR2 are ENHRY and SYGVKD.

The chain couples TRBV9 to TRBJ2-3; D gene uncertain. Germline V gives CDR1 SGDLS, CDR2 YYNGEE. This CDR3 has 12 residues. V was pared by 3 bases and J by 0 bases, with 2 bases between. The CDR3 loop reads CASSASTDTQYF. CDR3 sequence (DNA): TGTGCCAGCAGCGCGAGCACAGATACGCAGTATTTT.

The chain links TRBV6-5 to TRBJ1-5, with 7 bases fitting TRBD1. The V gene end was trimmed by 2 bases and the J gene end by 5 bases; junction bases not matched to a gene: 3. The CDR3 runs to 14 residues. Germline assignment: CDR1 MNHEY and CDR2 SVGAGI. CDR3 sequence: CASSYTTGDQPQHF. The CDR3 nucleotides read TGTGCCAGCAGTTACACAACAGGGGATCAGCCCCAGCATTTT.

J is TRBJ1-1 and V is TRBV5-1, with 7 bases lining up with TRBD1. Germline V gives CDR1 SGHRS, CDR2 YFSETQ. This CDR3 region has 13 residues. V lost 0 bases and J lost 6; bases outside the gene matches: 2. CDR3 DNA sequence: TGCGCCAGCAGCTTGGGAGGGACAGCTGAAGCTTTCTTT. This codes for CASSLGGTAEAFF.

Worth noting for this clone: A junction end diverges from the germline sequence, so it may reflect a read error. The rearrangement uses TRBV30 and TRBJ2-7; 7 bases match TRBD2. Per the germline V gene, CDR1 is GTSNPN and CDR2 is SVGIG (reference sequence). CDR3 length: 13 amino acids. CDR3 in amino acids: CAGRASGNYEQYF. In DNA, the CDR3 is TGTGCCGGGAGGGCTAGCGGAAACTACGAGCAGTACTTC.

V is TRBV4-3 and J is TRBJ2-7; no reliable D call. CDR3 size: 14 residues. Per germline, CDR1 LGHNA and CDR2 YSLEER. V was cut by 2 bases and J by 2 bases, with 10 bases left in between. The CDR3 DNA is TGCGCCAGCAGCCAATGGACGGAGACCTACGAGCAGTACTTC. Amino acids: CASSQWTETYEQYF.

The chain uses TRBV28 and TRBJ2-1; no firm D call. Trimming took 10 bases from V and 5 from J, leaving 6 bases between them. Per germline, CDR1 MDHEN and CDR2 SYDVKM. The CDR3 totals 10 residues. The CDR3 is CATYDNEQFF. As DNA, the CDR3 is TGTGCCACCTACGACAATGAGCAGTTCTTC.